The 30 T cell receptor beta chains presented below share a single source sample, sequenced in a study of blood T cell repertoires in COVID-19 (dated by TCRdb to between 2020 and 2021). Library prep was done by the immunoSEQ multiplex PCR assay. What TCRdb holds here is the immuneACCESS table cut down to in-frame rearrangements. Part of the clones is not present; checked against another copy, under half of the missing clones reflect an unresolved V gene, and the others are unexplained. This sample holds fewer than 70,000 clones; just over 85% were observed only once. The top ten clonotypes cover 1.4% of the sample. Sequences were obtained from peripheral blood. The receptor source for this set is an older woman with acute or convalescent COVID-19.

The chain combines TRBV10-3 with TRBJ1-5, with 8 positions matching TRBD1. Germline CDR1 ENHRY, CDR2 SYGVKD. This CDR3 contains 14 residues. Trimming removed 4 bases from V and 6 bases from J; junction bases left unmatched: 5. The CDR3 coding sequence is TGTGCCATCAGTGGTCAGGGGGCGGGTCAGCCCCAGCATTTT. Residues: CAISGQGAGQPQHF.

The chain has TRBV15 and TRBJ1-2; TRBD1 agrees at 7 bases. Germline values: CDR1 LNHNV, CDR2 YYDKDF (reference sequence). CDR3 length: 14 amino acids. J gave up 5 bases and V 5 bases, and 8 bases lay outside the gene matches. For the CDR3, the DNA is TGTGCCACCAGCTCGCAGGGGGATCGGTATGGCTACACCTTC. It codes for CATSSQGDRYGYTF.

The gene calls are TRBV30 and TRBJ1-6; 8 bases are a match to TRBD1. CDR3 length equals 13 residues. After removal of 5 bases from V and 9 bases from J, the junction contained 6 bases not matched to a gene. Germline-derived CDR1 and CDR2 are GTSNPN and SVGIG (reference sequence). CDR3 nucleotide sequence: TGTGCCTGGCGCCCAGACAGGGGTTCACCCCTCCACTTT. Translation gives CAWRPDRGSPLHF.

The V call is TRBV6-6, the J call TRBJ1-2; D is unclear. The CDR3 is 10 amino acids. Germline V gene sequence: CDR1 MNHNY, CDR2 SVGAGI (reference sequence). Trimming removed 4 bases at V and 5 bases at J, with 2 bases between. CDR3 region: CASSSYGYTF. For the CDR3, the DNA is TGTGCCAGCAGTTCGTATGGCTACACCTTC.

V is TRBV5-1 and J is TRBJ1-4; the D is unclear. Trimming took 0 bases from V and 3 from J, leaving 15 bases between them. This CDR3 spans 17 amino acids. Germline V gene sequence: CDR1 SGHRS, CDR2 YFSETQ. The DNA for the CDR3 is TGCGCCAGCAGCTTGGGTTCGATGAGAAAATCTAATGAAAAACTGTTTTTT. This sequence encodes CASSLGSMRKSNEKLFF.

This chain connects TRBV11-2 to TRBJ2-1; 11 nucleotides line up with TRBD1. Trimming at V came to 0 bases and at J to 3 bases, leaving 4 bases not matched to a gene. The CDR3 spans 17 residues. Germline V gene lookup returns CDR1 SGHAT and CDR2 FQNNGV. CDR3 amino acids: CASSLDRTGGRYNEQFF. In DNA, the CDR3 is TGTGCCAGCAGCTTAGATCGGACAGGGGGCCGCTACAATGAGCAGTTCTTC.

This clone was seen a single time. The chain has TRBV5-5 and TRBJ2-4; the D is unclear. V was pared by 0 bases and J by 1 base, with 8 bases between. CDR3 length equals 15 residues. Looked up from germline, CDR1 is SGHKS and CDR2 is YYEKEE (reference sequence). CDR3 sequence: CASSLGGLAKNIQYF. DNA for the CDR3: TGTGCCAGCAGCTTGGGCGGTCTGGCCAAAAACATTCAGTACTTC.

The chain is built from TRBV4-1 and TRBJ2-3; 12 bases agree with TRBD2. Germline V lookup: CDR1 MGHRA, CDR2 YSYEKL. Trimming removed 1 base from V and 4 bases from J; junction bases left unmatched: 6. This CDR3 is built from 17 residues. The CDR3 protein is CASSQAALAGGADTQYF. CDR3 nucleotides: TGCGCCAGCAGCCAAGCCGCGCTAGCGGGAGGGGCAGATACGCAGTATTTT.

The chain has TRBV3-1 (or the pseudogene TRBV3-2) and TRBJ2-2; D may be TRBD2 (5 bases). Germline CDR1 is LGHDT and CDR2 is YNNKEL (reference sequence). CDR3 length: 15 amino acids. Trimming pared 5 bases from V and 0 bases from J, leaving 10 bases between. CDR3 DNA sequence: TGTGCCAGCAGCTTGACTAACGCGAACACCGGGGAGCTGTTTTTT. This codes for CASSLTNANTGELFF.

The chain combines TRBV6-1 with TRBJ2-7; the D gene is possibly TRBD2 (5 bases). The CDR3 is 15 residues long. V was shortened by 0 bases and J by 3 bases, with 12 bases between the two germline ends. CDR1 and CDR2 (germline): MNHNS, SASEGT. For the CDR3, the DNA is TGTGCCAGCAGTGAAGCTTGGGCTAGCAACTACGAGCAGTACTTC. Protein product: CASSEAWASNYEQYF.

As to this clone: The junction departs from germline at one end; a sequencing error may be responsible. The gene calls are TRBV18 and TRBJ2-3, with 12 bases lining up with TRBD2. The V gene's germline CDR1 is KGHSH and CDR2 LQKENI. The CDR3 totals 13 residues. CDR3 sequence (DNA): TGTGCCAGCTCACCTTCCGAACTAGCGGGGGGCCTATTT. Translation: CASSPSELAGGLF.

The rearrangement links TRBV7-9 to TRBJ2-7; 9 bases are a match to TRBD2. Germline CDR1 SEHNR, CDR2 FQNEAQ (reference sequence). This CDR3 region has 16 residues. With 1 base clipped from V and 6 bases from J, the junction kept 10 bases outside the gene matches. In DNA form, the CDR3 reads TGTGCCAGCAGCTTAGGCGGCGGGAGGGCCGGGGGCGAGCAGTACTTC. As protein: CASSLGGGRAGGEQYF.

The V call is TRBV19, the J call TRBJ1-1; the match to TRBD1 covers 7 bases. The V segment lost 5 bases and the J segment 3 bases; nucleotides outside the gene matches: 12. The germline V gene encodes CDR1 LNHDA and CDR2 SQIVND (reference sequence). The CDR3 spans 16 residues. The CDR3 DNA follows: TGTGCCAGTAGTGAGGGGGGTCGACAGGGCCACACTGAAGCTTTCTTT. Protein: CASSEGGRQGHTEAFF. The full variable domain, with the rest looked up from reference TRBV19 and TRBJ1-1, is DGGITQSPKYLFRKEGQNVTLSCEQNLNHDAMYWYRQDPGQGLRLIYYSQIVNDFQKGDIAEGYSVSREKKESFPLTVTSAQKNPTAFYLCASSEGGRQGHTEAFFGQGTRLTVV.

The chain carries TRBV19 and TRBJ1-5; D is ambiguous. Trimming took off 6 bases at V and 4 bases at J, with 10 bases between the two ends. The length of the CDR3 is 13 residues. Germline loops: CDR1 LNHDA, CDR2 SQIVND (reference sequence). The CDR3 loop is CASSMELNQPQHF. Here the CDR3 DNA reads TGTGCCAGTAGCATGGAGCTAAATCAGCCCCAGCATTTT.

This clone was recorded once. The gene calls are TRBV6-4 and TRBJ1-2; 12 bases line up with TRBD1. Germline CDR1 and CDR2: MRHNA and SNTAGT. The V and J ends lost 0 bases and 4 bases, in that order; junction bases with no gene match: 15. The CDR3 runs to 20 residues. In nucleotides, the CDR3 is TGTGCCAGCAGTGACTCGATACGTTTGGGGACAGGGGGCAGTACCTATGGCTACACCTTC. This codes for CASSDSIRLGTGGSTYGYTF.

This clone was observed a few times. V and J are TRBV5-5 and TRBJ2-5; D is unresolved. The V end lost 1 base, the J end lost 5 bases, and 6 bases lay between the germline ends. The CDR3 extends over 12 amino acids. In germline, CDR1 is SGHKS, CDR2 YYEKEE (reference sequence). The CDR3 loop reads CASSLILETQYF. CDR3 sequence (DNA): TGTGCCAGCAGCTTGATTCTGGAGACCCAGTACTTC.

This chain links TRBV7-2 with TRBJ2-7; 7 nucleotides agree with TRBD2. CDR1 is SGHTA, CDR2 FQGNSA, per germline. This CDR3 contains 15 residues. With 0 bases clipped from V and 2 bases from J, the junction kept 4 bases outside the gene matches. CDR3 sequence (DNA): TGTGCCAGCAGCTTAGCACTAGCGTCCCCCTACGAGCAGTACTTC. Encoded protein: CASSLALASPYEQYF.

This sequence joins TRBV14 and TRBJ2-5, with D hard to call. The CDR3 is 14 residues long. Trimming left V 1 base short and J 7 bases short, with 13 bases between. In germline, CDR1 is SGHDN, CDR2 FVKESK. Here the CDR3 reads CASSQGAGFATQYF. Written as DNA, the CDR3 is TGTGCCAGCAGCCAAGGTGCAGGTTTTGCGACCCAGTACTTC.

This sequence joins TRBV3-1 (or the pseudogene TRBV3-2) and TRBJ1-2, with TRBD1 matching 8 bases. The CDR3 extends over 13 amino acids. The V gene end was trimmed by 6 bases and the J gene end by 6 bases; junction bases not matched to a gene: 6. Germline V gene lookup returns CDR1 LGHDT and CDR2 YNNKEL (reference sequence). CDR3 nucleotides: TGTGCCAGCAGTCGGACAGGGTTCGATGGCTACACCTTC. The encoded protein is CASSRTGFDGYTF.

The gene calls are TRBV5-4 and TRBJ1-5; D is possibly TRBD1 (5 bases). The CDR3 covers 13 residues. Trimming shortened V by 4 bases and J by 9 bases, and 14 bases separated the two germline ends. The germline gives CDR1 SGHNT, CDR2 YYREEE (reference sequence). CDR3 protein: CASSRGGLGPQHF. In DNA, the CDR3 is TGTGCCAGCAGCCGGGGGGGATTAGGGCCCCAGCATTTT.

This clone was counted a single time. V gene TRBV19 combines with J gene TRBJ1-1, with D possibly being TRBD1 (5 bases). The V end lost 5 bases, the J end lost 0 bases, and 10 bases lay between the germline ends. This CDR3 has 14 amino acids. From germline, CDR1 is LNHDA and CDR2 SQIVND (reference sequence). As DNA, the CDR3 is TGTGCCAGTAGTCTGGGACTGCTGAACACTGAAGCTTTCTTT. As protein: CASSLGLLNTEAFF.

The chain has TRBV7-9 and TRBJ1-4; D is possibly TRBD1 (5 bases). Germline V gives CDR1 SEHNR, CDR2 FQNEAQ (reference sequence). This CDR3 is built from 15 residues. Deletions cut 1 base from V and 1 base from J, with 7 bases between. The CDR3 region has the DNA TGTGCCAGCAGCTTAGGGCAGGGAACTAATGAAAAACTGTTTTTT. Its protein product is CASSLGQGTNEKLFF.

V and J are TRBV6-6 and TRBJ1-2; 7 nucleotides align to TRBD1. Looked up from germline, CDR1 is MNHNY and CDR2 is SVGAGI (reference sequence). The ends lost 4 bases at V and 2 bases at J; junction bases unmatched: 7. CDR3 size: 15 residues. The CDR3 bases are TGTGCCAGCAGTTTGACCGGGACAGTGAACTATGGCTACACCTTC. It translates to CASSLTGTVNYGYTF.

The chain recombines TRBV4-1 with TRBJ1-6; tentatively, D is TRBD1 (5 bases). The CDR3 has 16 amino acids. With 8 bases removed from V and 0 bases from J, the gap between germline ends came to 14 bases. Germline V gene sequence: CDR1 MGHRA, CDR2 YSYEKL. CDR3 loop: CASSPTESSYNSPLHF. Written as DNA, the CDR3 is TGCGCCAGCTCTCCGACAGAGAGCTCCTATAATTCACCCCTCCACTTT.

This chain links TRBV6-5 with TRBJ1-2; 9 bases map to TRBD1. After removal of 7 bases from V and 7 bases from J, the junction contained 7 bases not matched to a gene. CDR1 and CDR2 (germline): MNHEY, SVGAGI. The CDR3 runs to 13 residues. The CDR3 loop is CASIKQGAGGYTF. The CDR3 region has the DNA TGTGCCAGCATCAAACAGGGGGCGGGTGGCTACACCTTC.

This clone was observed a single time. The V and J genes are TRBV7-2 and TRBJ2-1; 9 nucleotides line up with TRBD2. CDR3 size: 15 residues. The germline CDR1 and CDR2 sequences are SGHTA and FQGNSA. The V gene end was trimmed by 1 base and the J gene end by 11 bases; junction bases not matched to a gene: 9. The CDR3, as DNA: TGTGCCAGCAGCTTAGGGGGCGGGAGGGCGTCAAAGCAGTTCTTC. This encodes CASSLGGGRASKQFF.

Here the CDR3 DNA reads TGTGCCAGCTCCCTAGCGGACATACCCACTGAAGCTTTCTTT. It yields the protein CASSLADIPTEAFF. The chain recombines TRBV18 with TRBJ1-1, with D possibly TRBD1 on 5 matching bases. CDR1 KGHSH and CDR2 LQKENI come from the germline V gene. V was cut by 6 bases and J by 4 bases, with 15 bases left in between. This CDR3 is 14 amino acids long.

The chain is built from TRBV5-6 and TRBJ2-1; D is unclear. The CDR3 spans 14 residues. The germline CDR1 and CDR2 sequences are SGHDT and YYEEEE. The germline V and J ends were trimmed by 3 bases and 9 bases, with 16 bases remaining between them. This CDR3 reads CASSSETSDSEQFF. CDR3 DNA sequence: TGTGCCAGCAGCTCAGAGACCAGCGATAGTGAGCAGTTCTTC.

In its sample, this clone was seen a few times. This chain connects TRBV27 to TRBJ1-5, with D maybe TRBD1 (5 bases). The CDR3 has 16 residues. CDR1 is MNHEY and CDR2 is SMNVEV in the germline V gene (reference sequence). Trimming took off 0 bases at V and 2 bases at J, with 11 bases between the two ends. CDR3 sequence reads: CASSLSATVRNQPQHF. The CDR3 nucleotides read TGTGCCAGCAGTTTATCAGCGACAGTTCGCAATCAGCCCCAGCATTTT.

The chain uses TRBV7-2 and TRBJ1-4; 9 nucleotides align to TRBD1. There are 14 residues in the CDR3. V trimming: 4 bases; J trimming: 4 bases; junction bases outside the gene matches: 1. Germline V CDR1 and CDR2: SGHTA, FQGNSA. The CDR3 region has the DNA TGTGCCAGCAGCTCGGACAGGGGTAATGAAAAACTGTTTTTT. Its protein product is CASSSDRGNEKLFF.